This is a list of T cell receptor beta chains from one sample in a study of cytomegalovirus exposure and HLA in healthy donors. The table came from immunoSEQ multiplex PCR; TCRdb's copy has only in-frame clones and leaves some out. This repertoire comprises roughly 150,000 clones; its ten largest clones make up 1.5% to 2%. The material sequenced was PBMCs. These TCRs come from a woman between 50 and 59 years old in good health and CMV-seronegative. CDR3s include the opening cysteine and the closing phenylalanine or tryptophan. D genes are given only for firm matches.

CDR3aa: CASSEIGLWRDSPLHF; CDR3nt: TGTGCCAGCAGTGAAATCGGCCTCTGGAGGGATTCACCCCTCCACTTT; v_gene: TRBV6-1; j_gene: TRBJ1-6; d_gene: -
CDR3aa: CASRQGASLINEQFF; CDR3nt: TGTGCCAGCAGACAGGGGGCGAGTCTCATCAATGAGCAGTTCTTC; v_gene: TRBV2; j_gene: TRBJ2-1; d_gene: TRBD1
CDR3aa: CASSPGLAGQNQNTQYF; CDR3nt: TGTGCCAGCAGCCCGGGACTAGCGGGACAAAACCAGAATACGCAGTATTTT; v_gene: TRBV7-2; j_gene: TRBJ2-3; d_gene: TRBD2
CDR3aa: CASRRTDENEQFF; CDR3nt: TGTGCCAGCAGACGGACAGACGAAAATGAGCAGTTCTTC; v_gene: TRBV7-2; j_gene: TRBJ2-1; d_gene: -
CDR3aa: CASSIPGTYNEQFF; CDR3nt: TGTGCCAGTAGTATCCCGGGTACCTACAATGAGCAGTTCTTC; v_gene: TRBV19; j_gene: TRBJ2-1; d_gene: -
CDR3aa: CASSPGQAWTEAFF; CDR3nt: TGTGCCAGCAGCCCGGGACAGGCTTGGACTGAAGCTTTCTTT; v_gene: TRBV6-5; j_gene: TRBJ1-1; d_gene: TRBD1
CDR3aa: CASPGPGAEAFF; CDR3nt: TGTGCCTCTCCGGGCCCCGGGGCTGAAGCTTTCTTT; v_gene: TRBV30; j_gene: TRBJ1-1; d_gene: -
CDR3aa: CASSQTGTGDSPLHF; CDR3nt: TGCGCCAGCAGCCAAACCGGGACAGGGGATTCACCCCTCCACTTT; v_gene: TRBV4-1; j_gene: TRBJ1-6; d_gene: TRBD1
CDR3aa: CASSLTTGAAYEQYF; CDR3nt: TGTGCCAGCAGCCTGACCACAGGGGCCGCTTACGAGCAGTACTTC; v_gene: TRBV11-1; j_gene: TRBJ2-7; d_gene: TRBD1
CDR3aa: CASSPTRSYYGYTF; CDR3nt: TGTGCCAGCAGTCCGACGAGGAGCTACTATGGCTACACCTTC; v_gene: TRBV6-1; j_gene: TRBJ1-2; d_gene: -
CDR3aa: CASSHYSTDTQYF; CDR3nt: TGTGCCAGCAGCCATTATAGCACAGATACGCAGTATTTT; v_gene: TRBV14; j_gene: TRBJ2-3; d_gene: -
CDR3aa: CASSVGGLILSGANVLTF; CDR3nt: TGTGCCAGCAGCGTAGGAGGCCTTATCCTCTCTGGGGCCAACGTCCTGACTTTC; v_gene: TRBV9; j_gene: TRBJ2-6; d_gene: -
CDR3aa: CVSKGRGLSEAFF; CDR3nt: TGCGTCTCGAAGGGCAGGGGGCTGTCTGAAGCTTTCTTT; v_gene: TRBV4-1; j_gene: TRBJ1-1; d_gene: TRBD1
CDR3aa: CASSELGGGRRPQHF; CDR3nt: TGTGCCAGCAGTGAATTGGGGGGGGGCCGGAGACCCCAGCATTTT; v_gene: TRBV25-1; j_gene: TRBJ1-5; d_gene: -
CDR3aa: CASSPLRTAGANVLTF; CDR3nt: TGTGCCAGCAGTCCCCTAAGGACAGCTGGGGCCAACGTCCTGACTTTC; v_gene: TRBV27; j_gene: TRBJ2-6; d_gene: -
CDR3aa: CASSSGPSAGNTIYF; CDR3nt: TGTGCCAGCAGCTCTGGTCCCAGCGCGGGAAACACCATATATTTT; v_gene: TRBV5-6; j_gene: TRBJ1-3; d_gene: -
CDR3aa: CASSPPGSYEQYF; CDR3nt: TGTGCCAGCTCACCACCCGGTTCCTACGAGCAGTACTTC; v_gene: TRBV18; j_gene: TRBJ2-7; d_gene: -
CDR3aa: CASSVTSGWGDEQFF; CDR3nt: TGTGCCAGTAGTGTGACTAGCGGGTGGGGGGATGAGCAGTTCTTC; v_gene: TRBV19; j_gene: TRBJ2-1; d_gene: TRBD2
CDR3aa: CASSLSRFNEKLFF; CDR3nt: TGTGCCAGCAGTCTAAGCCGATTTAATGAAAAACTGTTTTTT; v_gene: TRBV28; j_gene: TRBJ1-4; d_gene: -
CDR3aa: CTSSQDSTDTQYF; CDR3nt: TGCACCAGCAGCCAAGATTCAACAGATACGCAGTATTTT; v_gene: TRBV1; j_gene: TRBJ2-3; d_gene: -
CDR3aa: CACGTGIYEQYF; CDR3nt: TGTGCCTGCGGGACAGGGATCTACGAGCAGTACTTC; v_gene: TRBV19; j_gene: TRBJ2-7; d_gene: TRBD1
CDR3aa: CASSLGTEPYEQYF; CDR3nt: TGTGCCAGCAGCCTAGGGACAGAGCCATACGAGCAGTACTTC; v_gene: TRBV14; j_gene: TRBJ2-7; d_gene: TRBD1
CDR3aa: CASSPSRGEGFYEQYF; CDR3nt: TGTGCCAGCAGTCCCTCCAGGGGGGAAGGGTTTTACGAGCAGTACTTC; v_gene: TRBV27; j_gene: TRBJ2-7; d_gene: -
CDR3aa: CASSPSGATYEQYF; CDR3nt: TGTGCCAGCAGCCCTAGCGGGGCAACCTACGAGCAGTACTTC; v_gene: TRBV7-9; j_gene: TRBJ2-7; d_gene: TRBD2
CDR3aa: CASRDSYSGNTIYF; CDR3nt: TGTGCCAGCAGAGACAGCTACTCTGGAAACACCATATATTTT; v_gene: TRBV28; j_gene: TRBJ1-3; d_gene: -
CDR3aa: CASSWRRGSPRHEAFF; CDR3nt: TGTGCCAGCAGCTGGCGTAGGGGCAGCCCCCGACATGAAGCTTTCTTT; v_gene: TRBV7-9; j_gene: TRBJ1-1; d_gene: -
CDR3aa: CASSTSETTETQYF; CDR3nt: TGCGCCAGCAGCACGTCCGAGACTACGGAGACCCAGTACTTC; v_gene: TRBV5-1; j_gene: TRBJ2-5; d_gene: -
CDR3aa: CASSLTSQGVEQYF; CDR3nt: TGCGCCAGCAGCTTAACTTCACAGGGCGTCGAGCAGTACTTC; v_gene: TRBV5-1; j_gene: TRBJ2-7; d_gene: -
CDR3aa: CASSGGQAYNEQFF; CDR3nt: TGTGCCAGCAGCGGGGGACAGGCTTACAATGAGCAGTTCTTC; v_gene: TRBV7-2; j_gene: TRBJ2-1; d_gene: TRBD1
CDR3aa: CSVVPYGDSGNTIYF; CDR3nt: TGCAGCGTTGTCCCGTACGGTGACTCTGGAAACACCATATATTTT; v_gene: TRBV29-1; j_gene: TRBJ1-3; d_gene: -
CDR3aa: CASSLGQGFDEQYF; CDR3nt: TGTGCCAGTAGCTTAGGACAGGGTTTTGACGAGCAGTACTTC; v_gene: TRBV19; j_gene: TRBJ2-7; d_gene: TRBD1
CDR3aa: CASRGEQGTSYSNQPQHF; CDR3nt: TGTGCCAGTAGGGGGGAGCAGGGGACCAGTTATAGCAATCAGCCCCAGCATTTT; v_gene: TRBV19; j_gene: TRBJ1-5; d_gene: -
CDR3aa: CASSPQNTGFGEAFF; CDR3nt: TGTGCCAGCTCACCACAAAACACAGGCTTTGGTGAAGCTTTCTTT; v_gene: TRBV18; j_gene: TRBJ1-1; d_gene: -
CDR3aa: CASTSGGAAKTQYF; CDR3nt: TGTGCCAGCACCAGTGGGGGGGCGGCAAAGACCCAGTACTTC; v_gene: TRBV7-2; j_gene: TRBJ2-5; d_gene: -
CDR3aa: CASTLNRGGETQYF; CDR3nt: TGTGCCAGCACTCTTAACAGGGGTGGCGAGACCCAGTACTTC; v_gene: TRBV6-1; j_gene: TRBJ2-5; d_gene: TRBD1
CDR3aa: CASSEQGADVSGYTF; CDR3nt: TGTGCCAGCAGTGAACAGGGGGCTGATGTCAGTGGCTACACCTTC; v_gene: TRBV2; j_gene: TRBJ1-2; d_gene: TRBD1
CDR3aa: CASSILTGGGEQFF; CDR3nt: TGTGCCAGTAGTATTCTTACAGGGGGCGGTGAGCAGTTCTTC; v_gene: TRBV19; j_gene: TRBJ2-1; d_gene: TRBD1
CDR3aa: CASSLGTGRFYGYTF; CDR3nt: TGTGCCAGCAGCTTGGGAACGGGGAGGTTCTATGGCTACACCTTC; v_gene: TRBV13; j_gene: TRBJ1-2; d_gene: -
CDR3aa: CASSLGASGYEQYF; CDR3nt: TGCGCCAGCAGCTTGGGAGCTAGCGGGTACGAGCAGTACTTC; v_gene: TRBV5-1; j_gene: TRBJ2-7; d_gene: TRBD2
CDR3aa: CAWTRQGKTNVLTF; CDR3nt: TGTGCCTGGACTCGACAGGGGAAAACCAACGTCCTGACTTTC; v_gene: TRBV30; j_gene: TRBJ2-6; d_gene: TRBD1
CDR3aa: CASSFQRQGGETQYF; CDR3nt: TGTGCCAGCAGCTTTCAACGACAGGGGGGAGAGACCCAGTACTTC; v_gene: TRBV5-5; j_gene: TRBJ2-5; d_gene: TRBD1
CDR3aa: CASSYSGGGRTGELFF; CDR3nt: TGTGCCAGCAGTTACTCTGGGGGAGGTCGCACCGGGGAGCTGTTTTTT; v_gene: TRBV6-6; j_gene: TRBJ2-2; d_gene: -
CDR3aa: CASSQLAGGVETQYF; CDR3nt: TGCGCCAGCAGCCAACTAGCGGGGGGAGTGGAGACCCAGTACTTC; v_gene: TRBV4-1; j_gene: TRBJ2-5; d_gene: TRBD2
CDR3aa: CASSIQGGLETQYF; CDR3nt: TGTGCCAGCAGCATCCAGGGGGGCCTGGAGACCCAGTACTTC; v_gene: TRBV9; j_gene: TRBJ2-5; d_gene: -
CDR3aa: CASSQDWREFDEQFF; CDR3nt: TGTGCCAGCAGCCAAGATTGGCGGGAGTTCGATGAGCAGTTCTTC; v_gene: TRBV14; j_gene: TRBJ2-1; d_gene: TRBD2
CDR3aa: CASSTRQGAREQFF; CDR3nt: TGTGCCAGTAGTACTCGACAGGGGGCGAGGGAGCAGTTCTTC; v_gene: TRBV19; j_gene: TRBJ2-1; d_gene: TRBD1
CDR3aa: CASSLAWQGWETQYF; CDR3nt: TGTGCCAGCAGCTTAGCCTGGCAGGGCTGGGAGACCCAGTACTTC; v_gene: TRBV7-2; j_gene: TRBJ2-5; d_gene: -
CDR3aa: CSPYAPDGYTF; CDR3nt: TGCAGTCCCTATGCCCCGGATGGCTACACCTTC; v_gene: TRBV20-1; j_gene: TRBJ1-2; d_gene: -